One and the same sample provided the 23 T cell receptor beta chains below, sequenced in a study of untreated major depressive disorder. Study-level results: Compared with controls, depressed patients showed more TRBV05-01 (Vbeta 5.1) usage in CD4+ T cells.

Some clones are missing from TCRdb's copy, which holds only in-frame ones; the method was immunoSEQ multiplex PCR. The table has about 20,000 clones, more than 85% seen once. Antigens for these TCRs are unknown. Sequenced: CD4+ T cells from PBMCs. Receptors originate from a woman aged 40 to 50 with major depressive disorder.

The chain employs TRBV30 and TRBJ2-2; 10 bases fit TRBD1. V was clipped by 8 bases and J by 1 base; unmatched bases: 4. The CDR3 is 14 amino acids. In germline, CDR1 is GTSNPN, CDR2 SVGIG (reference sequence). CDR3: CARDRGENTGELFF. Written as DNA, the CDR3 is TGTGCCAGGGACAGGGGCGAGAACACCGGGGAGCTGTTTTTT.

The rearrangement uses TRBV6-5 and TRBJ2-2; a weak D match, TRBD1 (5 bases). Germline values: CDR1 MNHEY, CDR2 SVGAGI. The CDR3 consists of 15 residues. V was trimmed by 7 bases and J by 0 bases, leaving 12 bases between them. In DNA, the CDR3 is TGTGCCAGCACGGTGACAGCAGCGAACACCGGGGAGCTGTTTTTT. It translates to CASTVTAANTGELFF.

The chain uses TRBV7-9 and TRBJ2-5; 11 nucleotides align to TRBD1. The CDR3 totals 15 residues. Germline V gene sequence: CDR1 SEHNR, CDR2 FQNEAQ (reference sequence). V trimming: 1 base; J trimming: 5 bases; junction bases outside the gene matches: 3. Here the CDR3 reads CASSLDGQGAETQYF. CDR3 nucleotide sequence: TGTGCCAGCAGCTTAGACGGACAGGGGGCCGAGACCCAGTACTTC.

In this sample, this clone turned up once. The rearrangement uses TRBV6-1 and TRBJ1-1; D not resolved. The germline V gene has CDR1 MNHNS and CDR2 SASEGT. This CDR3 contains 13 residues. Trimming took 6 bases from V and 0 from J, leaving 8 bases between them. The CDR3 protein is CASRPGLNTEAFF. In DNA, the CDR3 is TGTGCCAGCAGGCCGGGCCTGAACACTGAAGCTTTCTTT.

In nucleotides, the CDR3 is TGCAGCGGACAGGGGGCGGACTATGGCTACACCTTC. Translation gives CSGQGADYGYTF. V and J are TRBV29-1 and TRBJ1-2, with 10 bases that match TRBD1. Germline V CDR1 and CDR2: SQVTM, ANQGSEA. The CDR3 length is 12 residues. The junction had 2 bases not matched to a gene; V was cut back by 7 bases and J by 3 bases.

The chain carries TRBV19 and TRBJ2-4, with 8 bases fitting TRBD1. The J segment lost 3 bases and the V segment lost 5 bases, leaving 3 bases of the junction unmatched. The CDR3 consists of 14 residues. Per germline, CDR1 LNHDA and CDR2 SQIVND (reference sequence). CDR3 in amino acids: CASSRDRFKNIQYF. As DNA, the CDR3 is TGTGCCAGTAGTCGGGACAGGTTCAAAAACATTCAGTACTTC.

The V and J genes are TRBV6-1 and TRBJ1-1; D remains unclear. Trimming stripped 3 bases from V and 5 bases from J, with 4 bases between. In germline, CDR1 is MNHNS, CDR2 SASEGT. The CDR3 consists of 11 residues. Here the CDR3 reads CASSELTEAFF. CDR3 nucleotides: TGTGCCAGCAGTGAGCTGACTGAAGCTTTCTTT.

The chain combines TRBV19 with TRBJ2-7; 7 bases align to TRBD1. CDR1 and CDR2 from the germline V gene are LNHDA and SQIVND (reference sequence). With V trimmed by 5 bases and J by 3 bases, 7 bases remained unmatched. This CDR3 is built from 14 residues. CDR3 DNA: TGTGCCAGTAGTCCACAGACAGGGAACTACGAGCAGTACTTC. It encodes CASSPQTGNYEQYF.

In DNA, the CDR3 is TGTGCCAGCAGCCCCTATCACGGGGGGGACACTGAAGCTTTCTTT. It is translated as CASSPYHGGDTEAFF. The chain has TRBV11-3 and TRBJ1-1; D possibly corresponds to TRBD1 (5 bases). This CDR3 is built from 15 residues. Trimming left V 5 bases short and J 3 bases short, with 16 bases between. CDR1 SGHNT and CDR2 YENEEA come from the germline V gene.

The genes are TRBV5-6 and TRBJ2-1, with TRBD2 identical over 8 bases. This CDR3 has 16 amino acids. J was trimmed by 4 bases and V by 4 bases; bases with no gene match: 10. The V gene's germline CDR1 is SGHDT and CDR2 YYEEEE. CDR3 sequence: CASSRLANVGYNEQFF. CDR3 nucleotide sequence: TGTGCCAGCAGCAGACTAGCGAATGTGGGGTACAATGAGCAGTTCTTC.

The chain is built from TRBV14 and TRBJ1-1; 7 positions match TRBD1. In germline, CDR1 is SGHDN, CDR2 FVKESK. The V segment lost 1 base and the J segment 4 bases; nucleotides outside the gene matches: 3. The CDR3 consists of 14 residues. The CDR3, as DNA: TGTGCCAGCAGCCAAGCTCAGGGGGGCACTGAAGCTTTCTTT. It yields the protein CASSQAQGGTEAFF.

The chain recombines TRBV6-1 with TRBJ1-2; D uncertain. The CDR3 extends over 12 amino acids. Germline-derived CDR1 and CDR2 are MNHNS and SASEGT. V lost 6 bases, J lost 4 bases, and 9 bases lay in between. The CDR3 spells CASREGGYGYTF. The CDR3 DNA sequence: TGTGCCAGCAGAGAGGGTGGCTATGGCTACACCTTC.

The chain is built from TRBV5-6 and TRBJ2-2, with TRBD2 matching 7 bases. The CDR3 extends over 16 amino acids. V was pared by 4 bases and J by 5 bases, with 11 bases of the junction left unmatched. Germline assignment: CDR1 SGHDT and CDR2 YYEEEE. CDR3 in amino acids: CASSRRVGGGTGELFF. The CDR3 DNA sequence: TGTGCCAGCAGCCGGCGCGTTGGCGGGGGTACCGGGGAGCTGTTTTTT.

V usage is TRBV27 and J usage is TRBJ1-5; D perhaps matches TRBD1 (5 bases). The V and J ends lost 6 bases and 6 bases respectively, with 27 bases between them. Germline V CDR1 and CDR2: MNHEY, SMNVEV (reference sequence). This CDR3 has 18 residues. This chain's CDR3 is CASSRRGTANNGFQPQHF. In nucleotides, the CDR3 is TGTGCCAGCAGCCGCCGCGGGACGGCCAACAATGGATTTCAGCCCCAGCATTTT.

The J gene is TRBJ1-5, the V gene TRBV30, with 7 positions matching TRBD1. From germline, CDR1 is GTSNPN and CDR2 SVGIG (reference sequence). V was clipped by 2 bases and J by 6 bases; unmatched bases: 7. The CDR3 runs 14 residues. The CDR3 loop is CAWSQDRRFQPQHF. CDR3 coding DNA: TGTGCCTGGAGTCAGGACAGGCGATTTCAGCCCCAGCATTTT.

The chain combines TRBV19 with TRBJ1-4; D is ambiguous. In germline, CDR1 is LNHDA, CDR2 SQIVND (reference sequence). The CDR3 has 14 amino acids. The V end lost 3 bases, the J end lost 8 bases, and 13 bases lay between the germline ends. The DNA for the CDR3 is TGTGCCAGTAGTATGGGGATCGTACGGGAAAAACTGTTTTTT. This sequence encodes CASSMGIVREKLFF.

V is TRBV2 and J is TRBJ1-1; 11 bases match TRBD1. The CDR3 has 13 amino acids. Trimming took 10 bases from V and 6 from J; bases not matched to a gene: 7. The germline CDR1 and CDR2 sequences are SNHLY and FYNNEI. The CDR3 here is CATKPGQGAEAFF. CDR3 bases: TGTGCCACCAAGCCGGGACAGGGGGCTGAAGCTTTCTTT. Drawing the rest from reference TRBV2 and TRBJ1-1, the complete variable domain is EPEVTQTPSHQVTQMGQEVILRCVPISNHLYFYWYRQILGQKVEFLVSFYNNEISEKSEIFDDQFSVERPDGSNFTLKIRSTKLEDSAMYFCATKPGQGAEAFFGQGTRLTVV.

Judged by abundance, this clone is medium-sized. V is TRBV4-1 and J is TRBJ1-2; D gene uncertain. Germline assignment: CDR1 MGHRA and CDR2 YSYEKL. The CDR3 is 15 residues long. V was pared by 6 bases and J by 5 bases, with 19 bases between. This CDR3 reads CASRLYTGRIYGYTF. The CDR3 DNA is TGCGCCAGCAGACTCTATACTGGACGGATTTATGGCTACACCTTC.

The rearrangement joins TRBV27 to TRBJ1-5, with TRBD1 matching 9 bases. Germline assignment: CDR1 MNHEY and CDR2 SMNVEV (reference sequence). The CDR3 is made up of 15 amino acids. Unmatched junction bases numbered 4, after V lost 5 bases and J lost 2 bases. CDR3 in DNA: TGTGCCAGCAGTAGACAGGGGGACGGCAATCAGCCCCAGCATTTT. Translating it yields CASSRQGDGNQPQHF.

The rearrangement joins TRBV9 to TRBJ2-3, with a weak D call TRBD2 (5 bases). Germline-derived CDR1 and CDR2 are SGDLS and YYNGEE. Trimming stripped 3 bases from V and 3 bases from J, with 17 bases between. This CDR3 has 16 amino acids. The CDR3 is CASSARFSAGTDTQYF. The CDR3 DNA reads TGTGCCAGCAGCGCCCGTTTTAGCGCAGGAACAGATACGCAGTATTTT.

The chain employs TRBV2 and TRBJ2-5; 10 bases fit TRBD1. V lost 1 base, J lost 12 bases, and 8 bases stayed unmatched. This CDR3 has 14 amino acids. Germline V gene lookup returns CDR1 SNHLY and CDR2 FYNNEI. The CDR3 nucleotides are TGTGCCAGCAGTGAAGAGTACGGAGGACAGGGGGAGTACTTC. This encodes CASSEEYGGQGEYF.

The CDR3 is CASRDFDLYGYTF. Here the CDR3 DNA reads TGTGCCAGCCGGGACTTTGACCTCTATGGCTACACCTTC. The chain carries TRBV27 and TRBJ1-2; a weak D match, TRBD1 (5 bases). Per the germline V gene, CDR1 is MNHEY and CDR2 is SMNVEV (reference sequence). The ends were cut back, 8 bases at V and 4 bases at J, with 14 bases in the middle. The CDR3 has 13 residues.

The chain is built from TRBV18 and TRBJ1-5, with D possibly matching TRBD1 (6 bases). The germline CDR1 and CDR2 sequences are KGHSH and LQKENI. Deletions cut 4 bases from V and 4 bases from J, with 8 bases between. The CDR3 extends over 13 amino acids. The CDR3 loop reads CASSQGGNQPQHF. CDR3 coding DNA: TGTGCCAGCTCACAGGGGGGGAATCAGCCCCAGCATTTT.